The source of this TCR beta chain is a study of OX40 agonist ivuxolimab in advanced cancers. Looking at the study overall: Ivuxolimab, which is an agonistic anti-OX40 (CD134) antibody, was administered to the patients.

The ends were cut back, 4 bases at V and 5 bases at J, with 17 bases in the middle. Germline CDR1 is SEHNR and CDR2 is FQNEAQ (reference sequence). The CDR3 covers 15 residues. The table came from immunoSEQ multiplex PCR; TCRdb's copy has only in-frame clones and leaves some out. This sample has 90,000 to 100,000 clones, with approximately 80% found just once. Material: CD4+ or CD8+ T cells sorted from blood, obtained in a trial of the OX40 agonist ivuxolimab. The sequence was obtained from an adult with an advanced solid tumor such as melanoma, head and neck, liver or kidney cancer. The V call is TRBV7-9, the J call TRBJ1-1; D possibly corresponds to TRBD1 (5 bases). This CDR3 reads CASSSHRQLMTEAFF. CDR3 nucleotides: TGTGCCAGCAGCTCCCACCGACAGCTTATGACTGAAGCTTTCTTT. The variable domain in full, completed from reference TRBV7-9 and TRBJ1-1, reads DTGVSQNPRHKITKRGQNVTFRCDPISEHNRLYWYRQTLGQGPEFLTYFQNEAQLEKSRLLSDRFSAERPKGSFSTLEIQRTEQGDSAMYLCASSSHRQLMTEAFFGQGTRLTVV.